This record looks at one TCR beta chain sequence and its context. This sample stems from a study of blood T cell repertoires in COVID-19. Overall study: Sites in the United States, Italy and Spain provided acute and convalescent COVID-19 samples. PBMCs, B-cell-depleted T cells, or T cells provided the cDNA or gDNA that made up the material.

Authors' analysis steps: Researchers report that nucleated cell counts were estimated from reference gene primer amplification. TCRdb keeps only in-frame clones here, not all; method: immunoSEQ multiplex PCR. V and J calls and clone size are as listed in that table; D and trimming were resolved from the DNA. The sample lists approximately 140,000 clones; about 90% were seen once. The CDR3 is 14 amino acids. V lost 3 bases and J lost 1, with 10 bases in between. Germline CDR1 and CDR2: LNHDA and SQIVND (reference sequence). Sequences were obtained from peripheral blood. The source is a woman in her sixties or seventies with acute or convalescent COVID-19. The chain links TRBV19 to TRBJ2-7, with D possibly being TRBD1 (6 bases). The CDR3 region has the DNA TGTGCCAGTAGTATTGGCAGGGGATCCTACGAGCAGTACTTC. This sequence encodes CASSIGRGSYEQYF.